This T cell receptor (beta chain) was identified during a study of PD-1 blockade in classical Hodgkin lymphoma. Repertoires were generated with immunoSEQ multiplex PCR, while TCRdb's copy carries only in-frame clones and drops some. The table lists some 33,000 clones, around 85% of them singletons. Time point indicated: cycle 4 day 1 (C4D1), after five to seven weeks of nivolumab. Following autologous stem cell transplantation, relapse occurred in every patient, and exposure to brentuximab vedotin varied. About this clone: Its antigen is unknown.

CDR1 is LGHNA and CDR2 is YSLEER in the germline V gene. The V end lost 0 bases, the J end lost 1 base, and 6 bases lay between the germline ends. This CDR3 has 14 amino acids. The study, taken as a whole, reports: According to reports, newly diagnosed patients had lower baseline TCR diversity than healthy donors, and relapsed/refractory patients had lower baseline TCR diversity still. Complete responders started with a diversity level that resembled newly diagnosed patients at baseline.

The sequence came from a human donor with classical Hodgkin lymphoma. Specimen: peripheral blood mononuclear cells (PBMCs), collected before the fourth cycle of nivolumab. The chain carries TRBV4-3 and TRBJ1-1; D gene unclear. For the CDR3, the DNA is TGCGCCAGCAGCCAAGATAGGACGAACACTGAAGCTTTCTTT. This encodes CASSQDRTNTEAFF.